One sample yielded the 23 T cell receptor beta chains listed below, sequenced in a study of blood T cell repertoires in COVID-19. Sequencing used immunoSEQ multiplex PCR; TCRdb keeps in-frame clones, though not all of them. Of around 210,000 clones detected, less than 90% appear once; the ten largest clones hold more than 0.7%. Source material: peripheral blood. All receptors come from a woman in her seventies with acute or convalescent COVID-19.

This chain links TRBV24-1 with TRBJ1-2, with D hard to call. The germline V gene encodes CDR1 KGHDR and CDR2 SFDVKD. This CDR3 has 11 residues. Trimming took off 5 bases at V and 8 bases at J, with 8 bases between the two ends. The CDR3 protein is CATSAGVGYTF. The CDR3 DNA reads TGTGCCACCAGTGCGGGAGTGGGCTACACCTTC.

This chain connects TRBV5-8 to TRBJ1-3; D ambiguous. The germline CDR1 and CDR2 sequences are SGHTS and YDEGEE. Trimming took 2 bases from V and 0 from J, leaving 3 bases between them. This CDR3 has 13 amino acids. This chain's CDR3 is CASSFNSGNTIYF. CDR3 DNA: TGTGCCAGCAGCTTTAACTCTGGAAACACCATATATTTT. Supplemented by reference TRBV5-8 and TRBJ1-3, the full variable domain reads EAGVTQSPTHLIKTRGQQATLRCSPISGHTSVYWYQQALGLGLQFLLWYDEGEERNRGNFPPRFSGRQFPNYSSELNVNALELEDSALYLCASSFNSGNTIYFGEGSWLTVV.

The genes are TRBV9 and TRBJ2-3; D is undetermined. The CDR3 sequence is 13 residues long. Germline values: CDR1 SGDLS, CDR2 YYNGEE. With 2 bases removed from V and 6 bases from J, the gap between germline ends came to 10 bases. DNA of the CDR3: TGTGCCAGCAGCGTGACCGACATGGATACGCAGTATTTT. This encodes CASSVTDMDTQYF.

The rearrangement uses TRBV3-1 (or the pseudogene TRBV3-2) and TRBJ2-5; TRBD2 matches at 9 bases. This CDR3 region has 16 residues. The V gene's germline CDR1 is LGHDT and CDR2 YNNKEL (reference sequence). The junction had 4 bases not matched to a gene; V was cut back by 2 bases and J by 0 bases. CDR3 loop: CASSQTAGGYQETQYF. The CDR3 DNA reads as TGTGCCAGCAGCCAAACGGCGGGGGGGTACCAAGAGACCCAGTACTTC.

The chain combines TRBV2 with TRBJ1-4; D ambiguous. The germline CDR1 and CDR2 sequences are SNHLY and FYNNEI. The CDR3 length is 13 residues. Trimming took off 6 bases at V and 8 bases at J, with 13 bases between the two ends. The chain's CDR3 is CASSGPRGEKLFF. Here the CDR3 DNA reads TGTGCCAGCAGCGGTCCCAGAGGAGAAAAACTGTTTTTT.

This sequence joins TRBV9 and TRBJ2-3; D may be TRBD1 (5 bases). The V and J ends lost 4 bases and 5 bases respectively, with 8 bases between them. Per germline, CDR1 SGDLS and CDR2 YYNGEE. The CDR3 has 12 residues. The CDR3 loop reads CASSSRGDTQYF. CDR3 DNA sequence: TGTGCCAGCAGCTCTAGGGGAGATACGCAGTATTTT.

This chain connects TRBV5-6 to TRBJ1-4, with 9 positions matching TRBD1. This CDR3 spans 15 amino acids. With V trimmed by 4 bases and J by 8 bases, 9 bases remained unmatched. Germline assignment: CDR1 SGHDT and CDR2 YYEEEE. In nucleotides, the CDR3 is TGTGCCAGCAGCCACAACAGGGGGCGTCGGGAAAAACTGTTTTTT. This gives the protein CASSHNRGRREKLFF.

The V and J genes are TRBV19 and TRBJ2-1; TRBD2 aligns across 9 bases. CDR3 length: 13 residues. Trimming cost V 1 base and J 12 bases; bases outside gene matches: 4. From germline, CDR1 is LNHDA and CDR2 SQIVND (reference sequence). CDR3 residues: CASSIGGAGGQFF. The CDR3 nucleotides read TGTGCCAGTAGTATAGGGGGAGCGGGAGGGCAGTTCTTC.

V gene TRBV6-6 combines with J gene TRBJ1-6; 8 bases are shared with TRBD1. Germline trimming cut 7 bases from V and 7 bases from J; bases unmatched to any gene: 6. CDR3 size: 14 residues. Germline V gives CDR1 MNHNY, CDR2 SVGAGI (reference sequence). CDR3 coding DNA: TGTGCCAGCAACGCCGGGACAGGCAATTCACCCCTCCACTTT. Its protein product is CASNAGTGNSPLHF.

The V call is TRBV28, the J call TRBJ2-7; TRBD2 might be the D (6 bases). Between the trimmed V and J ends, which lost 3 bases and 9 bases, there was a span of 15 bases. The CDR3 is 13 residues long. Germline V lookup: CDR1 MDHEN, CDR2 SYDVKM. The CDR3 DNA follows: TGTGCCAGCAGTTTTGGAGGGGCGGAGCGGCAGTACTTC. Encoded protein: CASSFGGAERQYF.

The genes are TRBV19 and TRBJ2-5; D is perhaps TRBD2 (5 bases). CDR1 is LNHDA and CDR2 is SQIVND in the germline V gene (reference sequence). V gave up 3 bases and J gave up 4 bases, with 9 bases separating them. The CDR3 spans 13 residues. Here the CDR3 reads CASSMPGIETQYF. The DNA of the CDR3 is TGTGCCAGTAGTATGCCGGGGATAGAGACCCAGTACTTC.

This clone occurred once. The chain uses TRBV5-6 and TRBJ1-4, with D maybe TRBD1 (5 bases). Germline loops: CDR1 SGHDT, CDR2 YYEEEE. The CDR3 loop spans 16 amino acids. Trimming pared 5 bases from V and 4 bases from J, leaving 18 bases between. CDR3 DNA sequence: TGTGCCAGCAGGCTCTCTAGGCAGGGCGATAATGAAAAACTGTTTTTT. Residues: CASRLSRQGDNEKLFF.

This clone occurred a few times. The CDR3 protein is CASSNEGQANYGYTF. For the CDR3, the DNA is TGTGCCAGCAGCAATGAGGGACAGGCCAACTATGGCTACACCTTC. The J gene is TRBJ1-2, the V gene TRBV5-5; the match to TRBD1 covers 8 bases. V dropped 4 bases and J dropped 2; count of bases not matched to a gene: 7. Germline lookup yields CDR1 SGHKS and CDR2 YYEKEE (reference sequence). The length of the CDR3 is 15 residues.

The chain joins TRBV5-1 to TRBJ2-7, with TRBD2 identical over 8 bases. V was clipped by 0 bases and J by 2 bases; unmatched bases: 10. The CDR3 length is 17 residues. The V gene's germline CDR1 is SGHRS and CDR2 YFSETQ. CDR3 region: CASSLVGSGGGAYEQYF. The CDR3 DNA sequence: TGCGCCAGCAGCTTGGTCGGGAGCGGGGGTGGCGCCTACGAGCAGTACTTC.

The chain links TRBV19 to TRBJ2-2; possibly TRBD2 for D (6 bases). V shed 2 bases and J shed 0 bases, with 10 bases lying between them. Germline CDR1 and CDR2: LNHDA and SQIVND (reference sequence). The CDR3 spans 16 residues. Here the CDR3 reads CASSISWGANTGELFF. The CDR3 nucleotides are TGTGCCAGTAGTATATCTTGGGGGGCGAACACCGGGGAGCTGTTTTTT.

This clone was seen a single time. The V call is TRBV6-5, the J call TRBJ2-5; D possibly corresponds to TRBD1 (6 bases). The germline V gene encodes CDR1 MNHEY and CDR2 SVGAGI. The CDR3 has 16 amino acids. Between the trimmed V and J ends, which lost 0 bases and 1 base, there was a span of 12 bases. CDR3 nucleotide sequence: TGTGCCAGCAGTTACTCGAAGGCACAGGGCCAAGAGACCCAGTACTTC. Residues: CASSYSKAQGQETQYF.

The V and J genes are TRBV6-5 and TRBJ1-1, with 10 bases lining up with TRBD1. Per the germline V gene, CDR1 is MNHEY and CDR2 is SVGAGI. This CDR3 is built from 14 residues. The ends lost 6 bases at V and 11 bases at J; junction bases unmatched: 12. The CDR3 is CASRQTGGGFMAFF. CDR3 sequence (DNA): TGTGCCAGCAGACAGACAGGGGGCGGATTTATGGCTTTCTTT.

The chain uses TRBV3-1 (or the pseudogene TRBV3-2) and TRBJ2-7; 12 nucleotides agree with TRBD2. Trimming at V came to 5 bases and at J to 3 bases, leaving 5 bases not matched to a gene. The CDR3 is 15 amino acids. From germline, CDR1 is LGHDT and CDR2 YNNKEL (reference sequence). The CDR3 DNA is TGTGCCAGCAGCAAAGGACTAGCGGGGATCTACGAGCAGTACTTC. It translates to CASSKGLAGIYEQYF.

The V gene is TRBV7-2, the J gene TRBJ2-2; 9 nucleotides align to TRBD2. Germline CDR1 is SGHTA and CDR2 is FQGNSA. The CDR3 sequence is 18 residues long. The V and J ends lost 3 bases and 5 bases, in that order; junction bases with no gene match: 13. The CDR3 is CASSFKAGGPISTGELFF. CDR3 coding DNA: TGTGCCAGCAGCTTTAAGGCGGGAGGGCCGATTTCGACCGGGGAGCTGTTTTTT.

This sequence joins TRBV7-8 and TRBJ2-1, with 9 positions matching TRBD1. Germline CDR1 reads SGHVS; CDR2 reads FQNEAQ. The junction had 9 bases not matched to a gene; V was cut back by 5 bases and J by 16 bases. CDR3 length: 12 residues. The CDR3: CASSLQGASSFF. CDR3 nucleotide sequence: TGTGCCAGCAGCCTACAGGGGGCGTCGAGTTTCTTC.

The chain recombines TRBV6-1 with TRBJ2-7; the D gene is possibly TRBD2 (5 bases). V dropped 1 base and J dropped 5 bases, with 9 bases sitting between them. The germline gives CDR1 MNHNS, CDR2 SASEGT. This CDR3 contains 13 residues. This chain's CDR3 is CASSEGGWNEQYF. For the CDR3, the DNA is TGTGCCAGCAGTGAAGGCGGGTGGAACGAGCAGTACTTC.

The chain carries TRBV18 and TRBJ1-5, with D maybe TRBD1 (5 bases). Trimming stripped 1 base from V and 7 bases from J, with 11 bases between. CDR3 length: 14 amino acids. Germline-derived CDR1 and CDR2 are KGHSH and LQKENI. The CDR3 DNA follows: TGTGCCAGCTCACCACAGCAGGGTGAACAGCCCCAGCATTTT. Its protein product is CASSPQQGEQPQHF. Drawing the rest from reference TRBV18 and TRBJ1-5, the complete variable domain is NAGVMQNPRHLVRRRGQEARLRCSPMKGHSHVYWYRQLPEEGLKFMVYLQKENIIDESGMPKERFSAEFPKEGPSILRIQQVVRGDSAAYFCASSPQQGEQPQHFGDGTRLSIL.

V and J are TRBV18 and TRBJ2-5, with D possibly TRBD2 on 6 matching bases. The CDR3 extends over 15 amino acids. Trimming stripped 2 bases from V and 2 bases from J, with 12 bases between. Germline V gene data show CDR1 as KGHSH and CDR2 as LQKENI. The CDR3 loop is CASSPTIGGQETQYF. CDR3 coding DNA: TGTGCCAGCTCACCAACTATCGGGGGACAAGAGACCCAGTACTTC.